Listed here are 28 T cell receptor beta chains from one sample, sequenced in a study of T cell responses to AZD1222 COVID-19 vaccine. TCRdb's copy holds only in-frame clones and misses some; the assay was immunoSEQ multiplex PCR. The table lists tens of thousands of clones, about 91% of them singletons. Sequencing used peripheral blood, obtained on day 0 of AZD1222 vaccination. Source of these receptors: an adult in good health.

The chain employs TRBV6-1 and TRBJ2-3; tentatively, D is TRBD1 (6 bases). The ends were cut back, 0 bases at V and 0 bases at J, with 10 bases in the middle. There are 16 residues in the CDR3. In germline, CDR1 is MNHNS, CDR2 SASEGT. CDR3 nucleotide sequence: TGTGCCAGCAGTGAAGCAGGTGGGGGCAGCACAGATACGCAGTATTTT. It specifies CASSEAGGGSTDTQYF.

The chain employs TRBV4-2 and TRBJ1-6; D is perhaps TRBD1 (5 bases). Trimming removed 7 bases from V and 1 base from J, with 20 bases in between. Germline loops: CDR1 LGHNA, CDR2 YNFKEQ. CDR3 size: 18 residues. The CDR3 loop reads CASNAGGGLGSYNSPLHF. CDR3 nucleotides: TGTGCCAGCAACGCGGGGGGGGGATTGGGTTCCTATAATTCACCCCTCCACTTT.

The genes are TRBV19 and TRBJ2-3; D uncertain. CDR1 and CDR2 (germline): LNHDA, SQIVND (reference sequence). Trimming removed 6 bases at V and 0 bases at J, with 10 bases between. The CDR3 totals 14 residues. CDR3 amino acids: CASRFRVSTDTQYF. CDR3 coding DNA: TGTGCCAGTAGGTTCAGAGTGAGCACAGATACGCAGTATTTT.

CDR3 DNA sequence: TGTGCCAGCAGCTACCACAGGGACTACGAGCAGTACTTC. This codes for CASSYHRDYEQYF. The rearrangement joins TRBV6-8 to TRBJ2-7, with D perhaps TRBD1 (6 bases). V was cut by 6 bases and J by 3 bases, with 12 bases left in between. The CDR3 loop spans 13 amino acids. CDR1 is MNHGY, CDR2 SAAAGT, per germline.

The J gene is TRBJ2-7, the V gene TRBV30, with 8 positions matching TRBD2. The V segment lost 3 bases and the J segment 7 bases; nucleotides outside the gene matches: 8. CDR3 length: 13 amino acids. Germline CDR1 reads GTSNPN; CDR2 reads SVGIG (reference sequence). The CDR3 loop is CAWSSGGASEQYF. The CDR3 coding sequence is TGTGCCTGGAGCTCCGGGGGGGCGAGTGAGCAGTACTTC.

The V and J genes are TRBV28 and TRBJ1-5; tentatively, D is TRBD1 (6 bases). Germline V gene sequence: CDR1 MDHEN, CDR2 SYDVKM. Trimming cost V 7 bases and J 6 bases, with 19 bases left between them. The CDR3 totals 15 residues. The CDR3 DNA sequence: TGTGCCAGCACCGGCGAGTTACAGGGCGGTCAGCCCCAGCATTTT. Translation gives CASTGELQGGQPQHF. The variable domain in full, with the rest retrieved from reference TRBV28 and TRBJ1-5, is DVKVTQSSRYLVKRTGEKVFLECVQDMDHENMFWYRQDPGLGLRLIYFSYDVKMKEKGDIPEGYSVSREKKERFSLILESASTNQTSMYLCASTGELQGGQPQHFGDGTRLSIL.

The chain employs TRBV6-2 or TRBV6-3 and TRBJ2-1; TRBD2 matches at 12 bases. Per the germline V gene, CDR1 is MNHEY and CDR2 is SVGEGT. This CDR3 spans 16 amino acids. V lost 4 bases, J lost 3 bases, and 4 bases stayed unmatched. The CDR3 DNA is TGTGCCAGCAGTTCACCGACTAGCGGGAGCTACAATGAGCAGTTCTTC. It specifies CASSSPTSGSYNEQFF.

The chain links TRBV19 to TRBJ1-4; unclear D gene. V gave up 4 bases and J gave up 15 bases, with 21 bases separating them. CDR3 size: 14 residues. Germline CDR1 and CDR2: LNHDA and SQIVND (reference sequence). The CDR3 coding sequence is TGTGCCAGTAGTAGGACCAGTTCCGACTCCGGGATGTTTTTT. It codes for CASSRTSSDSGMFF.

The chain couples TRBV28 to TRBJ2-7; D is undetermined. This CDR3 spans 13 amino acids. Trimming took off 6 bases at V and 0 bases at J, with 9 bases between the two ends. The germline V gene encodes CDR1 MDHEN and CDR2 SYDVKM. The CDR3 region has the DNA TGTGCCAGCAGAAGACCGAACTCCTACGAGCAGTACTTC. Protein product: CASRRPNSYEQYF.

V and J are TRBV6-5 and TRBJ2-7, with D perhaps matching TRBD1 (6 bases). The length of the CDR3 is 14 residues. Trimming cost V 6 bases and J 4 bases, with 16 bases left between them. The V gene's germline CDR1 is MNHEY and CDR2 SVGAGI. Here the CDR3 reads CASSLAHQGYEQYF. CDR3 nucleotide sequence: TGTGCCAGCAGCCTCGCTCATCAGGGGTACGAGCAGTACTTC.

This chain links TRBV7-2 with TRBJ2-7, with TRBD2 matching 9 bases. The V and J ends lost 1 base and 3 bases, in that order; junction bases with no gene match: 4. The CDR3 consists of 15 residues. From germline, CDR1 is SGHTA and CDR2 FQGNSA. This CDR3 is CASSLGSGSFYEQYF. Written as DNA, the CDR3 is TGTGCCAGCAGCTTAGGTAGCGGGAGTTTCTACGAGCAGTACTTC.

This clone showed up just a few times. The V and J genes are TRBV7-2 and TRBJ2-7; TRBD2 aligns across 7 bases. Trimming cost V 6 bases and J 3 bases; bases outside gene matches: 11. The CDR3 totals 15 residues. Germline loops: CDR1 SGHTA, CDR2 FQGNSA. In nucleotides, the CDR3 is TGTGCCAGCAGTTTCGTGGGAGGGCTTATCTACGAGCAGTACTTC. Protein product: CASSFVGGLIYEQYF.

This clone was counted once. The chain uses TRBV20-1 and TRBJ1-6, with D uncertain. The CDR3 totals 11 residues. Trimming stripped 3 bases from V and 14 bases from J, with 11 bases between. Germline assignment: CDR1 DFQATT and CDR2 SNEGSKA (reference sequence). CDR3 DNA: TGCAGTGCTAGCGCGGCGGCCACCCTCCACTTT. It codes for CSASAAATLHF.

J is TRBJ2-5 and V is TRBV5-4; tentatively, D is TRBD1 (6 bases). V was pared by 3 bases and J by 5 bases, with 17 bases between. There are 15 residues in the CDR3. Germline V lookup: CDR1 SGHNT, CDR2 YYREEE (reference sequence). As DNA, the CDR3 is TGTGCCAGCAGCTCGACGGACAGACAGGTGGAGACCCAGTACTTC. This translates into CASSSTDRQVETQYF.

The chain recombines TRBV28 with TRBJ2-5; D possibly uses TRBD1 or TRBD2 (5 bases each). The CDR3 is 14 amino acids. Per the germline V gene, CDR1 is MDHEN and CDR2 is SYDVKM. Between the trimmed V and J ends, which lost 4 bases and 1 base, there was a span of 10 bases. In nucleotides, the CDR3 is TGTGCCAGCAGTTGGGGACCCCGCCAAGAGACCCAGTACTTC. Protein: CASSWGPRQETQYF.

The V call is TRBV28, the J call TRBJ1-1; 11 nucleotides match TRBD1. V dropped 4 bases and J dropped 4; count of bases not matched to a gene: 11. The CDR3 runs to 17 residues. Germline V gene sequence: CDR1 MDHEN, CDR2 SYDVKM. The CDR3 loop is CASSSGTGGGLGTEAFF. The CDR3 DNA reads TGTGCCAGCAGTTCTGGGACAGGGGGAGGGTTAGGCACTGAAGCTTTCTTT.

This clone was seen a few times. The chain couples TRBV27 to TRBJ2-1; possible D gene TRBD2, 6 bases. The V and J ends lost 8 bases and 4 bases respectively, with 15 bases between them. Germline V gives CDR1 MNHEY, CDR2 SMNVEV (reference sequence). This CDR3 contains 14 residues. The CDR3 DNA sequence: TGTGCCAGCGGCGGGGACGGAACTTACAATGAGCAGTTCTTC. This sequence encodes CASGGDGTYNEQFF.

The genes are TRBV19 and TRBJ2-7, with unresolved D. The germline CDR1 and CDR2 sequences are LNHDA and SQIVND (reference sequence). The CDR3 totals 14 residues. V lost 1 base and J 3 bases, leaving 10 bases between the germline ends. In DNA form, the CDR3 reads TGTGCCAGTAGTATAGGTTTCTCCGTCTACGAGCAGTACTTC. Protein sequence: CASSIGFSVYEQYF. Full variable domain (rest looked up from reference TRBV19 and TRBJ2-7): DGGITQSPKYLFRKEGQNVTLSCEQNLNHDAMYWYRQDPGQGLRLIYYSQIVNDFQKGDIAEGYSVSREKKESFPLTVTSAQKNPTAFYLCASSIGFSVYEQYFGPGTRLTVT.

V is TRBV6-5 and J is TRBJ2-1; TRBD2 matches at 14 bases. The length of the CDR3 is 14 residues. The germline V gene encodes CDR1 MNHEY and CDR2 SVGAGI. The V and J ends lost 8 bases and 9 bases, in that order; junction bases with no gene match: 6. The CDR3 sequence is CASRGLAGVLEQFF. The CDR3 region has the DNA TGTGCCAGCCGGGGACTAGCGGGAGTTCTTGAGCAGTTCTTC.

The chain joins TRBV18 to TRBJ2-3, with 9 bases aligning to TRBD2. There are 16 residues in the CDR3. The germline V gene encodes CDR1 KGHSH and CDR2 LQKENI. V dropped 4 bases and J dropped 3; count of bases not matched to a gene: 8. CDR3 DNA: TGTGCCAGCTCACTAAATAGCGGGAGCCTTACAGATACGCAGTATTTT. This encodes CASSLNSGSLTDTQYF.

This rearrangement joins TRBV6-5 to TRBJ2-7; D possibly corresponds to TRBD1 (5 bases). The CDR3 extends over 14 amino acids. Trimming took off 5 bases at V and 2 bases at J, with 13 bases between the two ends. Germline CDR1 reads MNHEY; CDR2 reads SVGAGI. The DNA of the CDR3 is TGTGCCAGCAGTAAGGGGAAGCTGCCCTACGAGCAGTACTTC. It is translated as CASSKGKLPYEQYF.

V gene TRBV7-9 combines with J gene TRBJ2-7, with D perhaps TRBD1 (5 bases). In germline, CDR1 is SEHNR, CDR2 FQNEAQ (reference sequence). The V and J ends lost 4 bases and 9 bases respectively, with 13 bases between them. The CDR3 runs 12 residues. The CDR3 loop reads CASSSRQPWQYF. CDR3 sequence (DNA): TGTGCCAGCAGCTCACGACAGCCTTGGCAGTACTTC. Variable domain in full (rest from reference TRBV7-9 and TRBJ2-7): DTGVSQNPRHKITKRGQNVTFRCDPISEHNRLYWYRQTLGQGPEFLTYFQNEAQLEKSRLLSDRFSAERPKGSFSTLEIQRTEQGDSAMYLCASSSRQPWQYFGPGTRLTVT.

The J gene is TRBJ2-5, the V gene TRBV19; 7 bases align to TRBD2. CDR1 and CDR2 (germline): LNHDA, SQIVND (reference sequence). The CDR3 covers 12 residues. Unmatched junction bases numbered 6, after V lost 9 bases and J lost 5 bases. In DNA form, the CDR3 reads TGTGCCAGCCGGCAAGCGGGGGAGACCCAGTACTTC. This sequence encodes CASRQAGETQYF.

Only one count was recorded for this clone. One junction end disagrees with the germline gene, perhaps due to a read error. DNA of the CDR3: TGTGCCAGCAGTCCCTACCATGAGCAGTTCTTC. Its translation is CASSPYHEQFF. The rearrangement links TRBV12-3 or TRBV12-4 to TRBJ2-1; no clear D. This CDR3 comprises 11 residues.

The chain uses TRBV6-2 or TRBV6-3 and TRBJ2-1; TRBD2 matches 8 bases. V gave up 6 bases and J gave up 6 bases; unmatched junction bases: 16. Germline CDR1 reads MNHEY; CDR2 reads SVGEGT. CDR3 size: 17 residues. CDR3 region: CASSPGGAGGHVNEQFF. The CDR3 bases are TGTGCCAGCAGCCCGGGCGGGGCGGGAGGCCACGTCAATGAGCAGTTCTTC.

This clone has more than one count but fewer than ten. The J gene is TRBJ2-3, the V gene TRBV2; 14 bases agree with TRBD2. V was clipped by 5 bases and J by 3 bases; unmatched bases: 4. This CDR3 comprises 16 residues. Per the germline V gene, CDR1 is SNHLY and CDR2 is FYNNEI. As DNA, the CDR3 is TGTGCCAGCAGTAAAAGGACTAGCGGGGGGACAGATACGCAGTATTTT. Its protein is CASSKRTSGGTDTQYF.

This chain links TRBV19 with TRBJ2-5; D is possibly TRBD2 (6 bases). The CDR3 is 13 amino acids. The V and J ends lost 6 bases and 5 bases respectively, with 13 bases between them. The germline CDR1 and CDR2 sequences are LNHDA and SQIVND (reference sequence). The CDR3 region has the DNA TGTGCCAGTAGCAGAGCGGGTTCGGAGACCCAGTACTTC. This sequence encodes CASSRAGSETQYF.

This clone turned up a few times. The rearrangement uses TRBV28 and TRBJ2-3; 15 bases match TRBD2. There are 17 residues in the CDR3. Losses at the gene ends were 8 bases for V and 4 bases for J; bases not matched to a gene: 10. Germline V gives CDR1 MDHEN, CDR2 SYDVKM. CDR3 sequence: CASYGTSGRREADTQYF. The CDR3 nucleotides are TGTGCCAGCTACGGGACTAGCGGGAGGAGGGAGGCAGATACGCAGTATTTT.